The 28 T cell receptor beta chains presented below share a single source sample, sequenced in a study of cytomegalovirus exposure and HLA in healthy donors. The PCR contained 60 Vbeta and 13 Jbeta primers. Assay used: immunoSEQ multiplex PCR; TCRdb lists only in-frame clones, some missing. Among roughly 120,000 clones, roughly 78% were seen once, and the ten largest hold under 3.5%. Sequenced sample: PBMCs. The receptors come from a male donor in good health and CMV-seronegative.

The chain uses TRBV9 and TRBJ2-3; the D gene is possibly TRBD1 (8 bases). The germline V gene has CDR1 SGDLS and CDR2 YYNGEE. Trimming removed 3 bases from V and 4 bases from J, with 15 bases in between. This CDR3 comprises 15 residues. Here the CDR3 DNA reads TGTGCCAGCAGCGCTACAGGGGGAGGGTCAGATACGCAGTATTTT. Translating it yields CASSATGGGSDTQYF.

This clone has a handful of counts. The rearrangement joins TRBV19 to TRBJ1-5, with TRBD1 as a possible D gene (5 bases). The ends were cut back, 7 bases at V and 2 bases at J, with 18 bases in the middle. Germline V CDR1 and CDR2: LNHDA, SQIVND (reference sequence). This CDR3 region has 16 residues. CDR3 sequence reads: CASNTIGRVGNQPQHF. As DNA, the CDR3 is TGTGCCAGTAACACAATCGGCAGGGTGGGCAATCAGCCCCAGCATTTT.

This sequence joins TRBV5-1 and TRBJ2-7; 8 bases agree with TRBD1. The CDR3 spans 14 residues. Germline V gene sequence: CDR1 SGHRS, CDR2 YFSETQ. The V gene end was trimmed by 5 bases and the J gene end by 3 bases; junction bases not matched to a gene: 7. CDR3 nucleotides: TGCGCCAGCAGAGTAGGACAGGGCCACTACGAGCAGTACTTC. This translates into CASRVGQGHYEQYF.

The rearrangement uses TRBV4-3 and TRBJ1-3; 9 bases are shared with TRBD1. CDR1 LGHNA and CDR2 YSLEER come from the germline V gene. Trimming removed 0 bases from V and 7 bases from J; junction bases left unmatched: 4. The CDR3 is 15 amino acids. CDR3 protein: CASSQDDRGGNTIYF. The CDR3 DNA reads as TGCGCCAGCAGCCAAGATGACAGGGGGGGGAACACCATATATTTT.

The chain recombines TRBV4-3 with TRBJ2-2, with 7 bases lining up with TRBD1. V trimming: 0 bases; J trimming: 7 bases; junction bases outside the gene matches: 5. The CDR3 totals 15 residues. The germline V gene has CDR1 LGHNA and CDR2 YSLEER. The CDR3, as DNA: TGCGCCAGCAGCCAAGAAAAGGGGGCTATCGGGGAGCTGTTTTTT. It translates to CASSQEKGAIGELFF.

There are a few counts of this clone. V is TRBV6-1 and J is TRBJ1-1; D is undetermined. Germline-derived CDR1 and CDR2 are MNHNS and SASEGT. The V end was cut by 11 bases, the J end by 0 bases, with 10 bases between. The length of the CDR3 is 12 residues. The chain's CDR3 is CAGGRMNTEAFF. CDR3 nucleotide sequence: TGTGCCGGTGGGAGGATGAACACTGAAGCTTTCTTT.

CDR3 DNA sequence: TGTGCCAGCAGCTATGGGGGGGAGAACACTGAAGCTTTCTTT. The encoded protein is CASSYGGENTEAFF. The J gene is TRBJ1-1, the V gene TRBV7-9, with D possibly being TRBD1 (5 bases). The germline V gene encodes CDR1 SEHNR and CDR2 FQNEAQ (reference sequence). The CDR3 totals 14 residues. The V and J ends lost 4 bases and 1 base respectively, with 10 bases between them.

The J gene is TRBJ1-1, the V gene TRBV7-9; no clear D gene. The CDR3 has 13 residues. With 2 bases removed from V and 1 base from J, the gap between germline ends came to 5 bases. Germline lookup yields CDR1 SEHNR and CDR2 FQNEAQ (reference sequence). The CDR3 loop reads CASSLNSNTEAFF. The CDR3 region has the DNA TGTGCCAGCAGCTTAAACTCGAACACTGAAGCTTTCTTT.

The gene calls are TRBV30 and TRBJ1-6; D call uncertain. Germline values: CDR1 GTSNPN, CDR2 SVGIG (reference sequence). The V gene lost 4 bases and the J gene lost 0 bases, with 7 bases spanning the gap. The CDR3 totals 14 residues. The CDR3 loop is CAWTVFSYNSPLHF. The CDR3 region has the DNA TGTGCCTGGACGGTATTCTCCTATAATTCACCCCTCCACTTT.

For this clone: This same CDR3 is encoded by further DNA sequences in the sample. The chain employs TRBV7-2 and TRBJ1-5; possible D gene TRBD1, 6 bases. Germline CDR1 is SGHTA and CDR2 is FQGNSA. Trimming pared 4 bases from V and 4 bases from J, leaving 8 bases between. The length of the CDR3 is 13 residues. CDR3 in amino acids: CASSSGQNQPQHF. The DNA for the CDR3 is TGTGCCAGCAGCTCCGGACAGAATCAGCCCCAGCATTTT.

The J gene is TRBJ2-6, the V gene TRBV7-9; TRBD2 agrees at 7 bases. CDR3 length: 19 amino acids. With 5 bases clipped from V and 0 bases from J, the junction kept 13 bases outside the gene matches. Per the germline V gene, CDR1 is SEHNR and CDR2 is FQNEAQ (reference sequence). CDR3 loop: CASSPRSGGPSSGANVLTF. The CDR3 nucleotides are TGTGCCAGCAGCCCGAGGTCGGGGGGTCCCTCCTCTGGGGCCAACGTCCTGACTTTC.

The V and J genes are TRBV18 and TRBJ1-2, with a possible D match to TRBD1 (5 bases). The CDR3 is 12 residues long. CDR1 and CDR2 (germline): KGHSH, LQKENI. Trimming cost V 5 bases and J 8 bases, with 12 bases left between them. The DNA for the CDR3 is TGTGCCAGCTCATTGGCAGGGCCCGGCTACACCTTC. Protein: CASSLAGPGYTF. The full variable domain, with the rest looked up from reference TRBV18 and TRBJ1-2, is NAGVMQNPRHLVRRRGQEARLRCSPMKGHSHVYWYRQLPEEGLKFMVYLQKENIIDESGMPKERFSAEFPKEGPSILRIQQVVRGDSAAYFCASSLAGPGYTFGSGTRLTVV.

CDR3 coding DNA: TGTGCCAGCAGCCCCGCTGGGAGGGTTGGAGACACTGAAGCTTTCTTT. It specifies CASSPAGRVGDTEAFF. The J gene is TRBJ1-1, the V gene TRBV7-9, with D unclear. From germline, CDR1 is SEHNR and CDR2 FQNEAQ (reference sequence). Trimming shortened V by 5 bases and J by 3 bases, and 19 bases separated the two germline ends. This CDR3 has 16 amino acids.

The chain joins TRBV28 to TRBJ1-6; TRBD1 aligns across 9 bases. Looked up from germline, CDR1 is MDHEN and CDR2 is SYDVKM. V lost 4 bases, J lost 9 bases, and 10 bases stayed unmatched. This CDR3 contains 16 residues. CDR3 residues: CASSSSGTGSSSPLHF. The CDR3 DNA is TGTGCCAGCAGTTCCTCCGGGACAGGGTCGAGTTCACCCCTCCACTTT.

Comment on this clone: One end of the junction does not line up with germline, which may come from a read error. The chain is built from TRBV19 and TRBJ2-7; TRBD2 might be the D (6 bases). The CDR3 loop spans 15 amino acids. CDR1 is LNHDA, CDR2 SQIVND, per germline (reference sequence). CDR3 loop: CASSIGGGSSYEQYF. The CDR3 DNA is TGTGCCAGTAGTATAGGTGGGGGGAGCTCCTATGAGCAGTACTTC.

This rearrangement joins TRBV7-2 to TRBJ2-7; D is uncertain. Germline loops: CDR1 SGHTA, CDR2 FQGNSA. V lost 2 bases and J 6 bases, leaving 8 bases between the germline ends. The CDR3 sequence is 12 residues long. CDR3 nucleotide sequence: TGTGCCAGCAGCTTACAGTTTCGCGAGCAGTACTTC. Residues: CASSLQFREQYF.

The chain is built from TRBV29-1 and TRBJ2-6; unclear D gene. CDR3 size: 13 residues. V was trimmed by 5 bases and J by 4 bases, leaving 9 bases between them. Germline V gene lookup returns CDR1 SQVTM and CDR2 ANQGSEA. CDR3 sequence (DNA): TGCAGCGTTCCGGCGGCAGGGGCCAACGTCCTGACTTTC. It yields the protein CSVPAAGANVLTF.

Turning to this clone: The sample has other DNA sequences that encode this CDR3 too. The chain recombines TRBV7-2 with TRBJ2-1, with 9 bases lining up with TRBD1. CDR1 and CDR2 from the germline V gene are SGHTA and FQGNSA. The CDR3 extends over 14 amino acids. Unmatched junction bases numbered 1, after V lost 1 base and J lost 6 bases. This CDR3 reads CASSLGQGGNEQFF. In nucleotides, the CDR3 is TGTGCCAGCAGCTTAGGACAGGGGGGCAATGAGCAGTTCTTC.

This clone was recorded only once. The rearrangement links TRBV5-1 to TRBJ2-1; TRBD2 matches 10 bases. V shed 6 bases, J shed 4 bases, and the junction held 7 bases outside the gene matches. This CDR3 contains 15 residues. Germline V gives CDR1 SGHRS, CDR2 YFSETQ. This CDR3 is CASNPSGGAYNEQFF. CDR3 nucleotide sequence: TGCGCCAGCAACCCTAGCGGGGGAGCTTACAATGAGCAGTTCTTC.

V gene TRBV27 combines with J gene TRBJ2-1; 7 nucleotides agree with TRBD2. This CDR3 is 14 amino acids long. Germline values: CDR1 MNHEY, CDR2 SMNVEV (reference sequence). V was clipped by 7 bases and J by 1 base; unmatched bases: 4. For the CDR3, the DNA is TGTGCCAGCAAACGCGGGAGTTCCTACAATGAGCAGTTCTTC. Translated, it gives CASKRGSSYNEQFF.

This chain uses TRBV28 with TRBJ2-2; D is undetermined. CDR1 MDHEN and CDR2 SYDVKM come from the germline V gene. V was cut by 3 bases and J by 0 bases, with 8 bases left in between. The CDR3 contains 15 residues. The CDR3 sequence: CASSFVRSNTGELFF. CDR3 DNA: TGTGCCAGCAGTTTTGTCCGTTCGAACACCGGGGAGCTGTTTTTT.

The chain employs TRBV11-2 and TRBJ1-5; D gene unclear. This CDR3 is 15 amino acids long. Germline CDR1 SGHAT, CDR2 FQNNGV. With 5 bases removed from V and 0 bases from J, the gap between germline ends came to 11 bases. The chain's CDR3 is CASSRGTNSNQPQHF. The CDR3 DNA reads as TGTGCCAGCAGCCGCGGCACTAATAGCAATCAGCCCCAGCATTTT.

The chain combines TRBV27 with TRBJ1-4; 9 nucleotides match TRBD1. From germline, CDR1 is MNHEY and CDR2 SMNVEV (reference sequence). CDR3 length equals 13 residues. Losses at the gene ends were 6 bases for V and 10 bases for J; bases not matched to a gene: 6. In DNA form, the CDR3 reads TGTGCCAGCAGGGGACAGGGTCACGGAAAACTGTTTTTT. This encodes CASRGQGHGKLFF.

The V and J genes are TRBV9 and TRBJ2-3; TRBD2 matches at 8 bases. V dropped 4 bases and J dropped 5; count of bases not matched to a gene: 12. This CDR3 contains 16 residues. Germline assignment: CDR1 SGDLS and CDR2 YYNGEE. The CDR3 DNA reads as TGTGCCAGCAGCTTCTCAGGGCTAGCGGGCCGAGATACGCAGTATTTT. It yields the protein CASSFSGLAGRDTQYF.

The rearrangement links TRBV29-1 to TRBJ2-5, with 10 bases lining up with TRBD1. Trimming took 3 bases from V and 2 from J; bases not matched to a gene: 3. Germline values: CDR1 SQVTM, CDR2 ANQGSEA. CDR3 length: 14 residues. The CDR3 loop reads CSVDPGQGQETQYF. DNA for the CDR3: TGCAGCGTTGATCCGGGACAGGGGCAAGAGACCCAGTACTTC.

The genes are TRBV27 and TRBJ2-7; TRBD1 might be the D (5 bases). V gave up 4 bases and J gave up 0 bases, with 13 bases separating them. CDR3 size: 15 residues. From germline, CDR1 is MNHEY and CDR2 SMNVEV (reference sequence). CDR3 amino acids: CASSSLDSPSYEQYF. The CDR3 DNA reads as TGTGCCAGCAGTTCCCTCGACAGCCCCTCCTACGAGCAGTACTTC.

The chain links TRBV4-3 to TRBJ2-7; 7 bases map to TRBD1. The CDR3 consists of 18 residues. The junction had 19 bases not matched to a gene; V was cut back by 4 bases and J by 4 bases. From germline, CDR1 is LGHNA and CDR2 YSLEER. The CDR3 sequence: CASSPQIGQAKTAYEQYF. For the CDR3, the DNA is TGCGCCAGCAGCCCCCAAATAGGACAGGCCAAAACGGCGTACGAGCAGTACTTC.

This sequence joins TRBV7-2 and TRBJ2-3, with TRBD2 identical over 7 bases. Germline V gene sequence: CDR1 SGHTA, CDR2 FQGNSA. V gave up 3 bases and J gave up 8 bases; unmatched junction bases: 5. The CDR3 covers 13 residues. In DNA form, the CDR3 reads TGTGCCAGCAGCTTTACCGGGGAGGGTACGCAGTATTTT. Translated: CASSFTGEGTQYF.